This paragraph covers one TCR beta chain sequence. Its antigen is not yet known. The limits of the CDR3 on the DNA are not certain, so only TCRdb's listed CDR3 is given. These data originate in a study of CD8 T cells in Susac syndrome (dated by TCRdb to about 2019). About the investigation overall: Whether CD8+ T cell activation and differentiation in Susac syndrome was antigen driven was tested using repertoire sequencing. The clonality of the CD8+ T cell repertoire was compared across approximately twelve healthy donors, around 14 Susac syndrome patients and around 16 multiple sclerosis patients.

From the cysteine through the phenylalanine, the CDR3 covers 14 amino acids. The CDR1 and CDR2 encoded by the germline V gene are MNHEY and SVGAGI. Peripheral blood CD8+ and CD4+ T cells from healthy donors, Susac syndrome patients and multiple sclerosis patients were profiled using high-throughput TCR beta sequencing. The multiple sclerosis controls were treatment-naive patients who had stable or active relapsing-remitting disease and met the revised McDonald criteria. Bulk CD8+ and CD4+ T cells were purified magnetically by negative isolation, whereas CD8+ TEMRA cells were enriched by FACS. Blood was drawn into EDTA tubes, processed within 24 hours, and PBMCs were isolated by density gradient centrifugation. PBMCs destined for TCR sequencing were cryopreserved in liquid nitrogen and later thawed in a 37 °C water bath. The sorted or isolated CD4+, CD8+ and CD8+ TEMRA cells reached a purity of at least 90%.

The paper as a whole reports these results and caveats: The TCR sequencing and HLA analysis was acknowledged to have included a relatively small number of individuals.

RNA was extracted with the RNeasy kit and about 0.45 to 1 ug was reverse transcribed using random hexamers. The immunoSEQ multiplex PCR assay, covering 54 Vbeta and 13 Jbeta segments, was used to amplify TCR beta CDR3 regions. PCR amplification bias was corrected by using a synthetic template baseline for primer optimization and computational correction. In the original analysis: Reads were annotated to V, D and J genes per IMGT and analyzed with immunoSEQ Analyzer, keeping only productive sequences. Clonality was computed as one minus Shannon entropy normalized by log2 of the number of productive unique sequences. For each patient and control, public and private clones were evaluated within the 100 most prevalent clones. Clones were defined as Susac-specific when absent from the healthy and MS cohorts, from 1052 published viral clones and from other ImmuneACCESS disease sequences. Clones were called with MiXCR by TCRdb after fastp trimmed the public reads at Q25, and only in-frame beta chains were retained. CDR3 protein sequences are deduplicated, and each keeps its most common genes and DNA. The V and J calls were determined by TCRdb, not by the authors. Here the sample has roughly 300,000 distinct CDR3 sequences; 80% to 90% occur a single time. The ten top clones hold about 0.11% of the sample.

Recombination connected TRBV6-5 to TRBJ1-1; the D call of TRBD1 is as the table states it, not checked on the DNA. The source of this sequence is a human donor with multiple sclerosis. The sequenced material came from CD8+ T cells from PBMCs. The CDR3 region has the sequence CASSYSSGQDLTFF.